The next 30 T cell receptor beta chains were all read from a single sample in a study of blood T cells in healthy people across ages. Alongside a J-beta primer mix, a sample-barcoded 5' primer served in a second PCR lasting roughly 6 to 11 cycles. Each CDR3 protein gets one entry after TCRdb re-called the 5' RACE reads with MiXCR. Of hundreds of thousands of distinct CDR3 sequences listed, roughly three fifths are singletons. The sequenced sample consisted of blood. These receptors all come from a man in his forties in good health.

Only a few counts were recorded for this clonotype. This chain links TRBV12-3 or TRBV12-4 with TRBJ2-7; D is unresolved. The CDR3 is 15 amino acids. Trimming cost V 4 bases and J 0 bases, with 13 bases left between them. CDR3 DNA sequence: TGTGCCAGCAGTTCCATGACTCGTTACTCCTACGAGCAGTACTTC. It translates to CASSSMTRYSYEQYF.

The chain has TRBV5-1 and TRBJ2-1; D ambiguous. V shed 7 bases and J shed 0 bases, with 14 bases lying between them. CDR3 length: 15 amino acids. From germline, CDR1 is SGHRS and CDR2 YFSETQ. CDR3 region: CASADALSSYNEQFF. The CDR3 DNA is TGCGCCAGCGCGGATGCGCTGAGCTCCTACAATGAGCAGTTCTTC.

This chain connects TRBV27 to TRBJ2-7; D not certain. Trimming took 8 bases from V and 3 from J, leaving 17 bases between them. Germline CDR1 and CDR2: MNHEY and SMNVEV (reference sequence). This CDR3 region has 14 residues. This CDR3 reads CASPNSTENYEQYF. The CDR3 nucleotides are TGTGCCAGCCCCAATTCCACAGAGAACTACGAGCAGTACTTC.

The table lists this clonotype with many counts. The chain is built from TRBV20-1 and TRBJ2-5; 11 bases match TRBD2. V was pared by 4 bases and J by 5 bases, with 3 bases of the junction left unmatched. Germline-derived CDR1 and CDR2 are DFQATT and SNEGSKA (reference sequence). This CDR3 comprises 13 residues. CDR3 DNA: TGCAGTGCTAATAGCGGGAGGGGCGAGACCCAGTACTTC. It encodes CSANSGRGETQYF.

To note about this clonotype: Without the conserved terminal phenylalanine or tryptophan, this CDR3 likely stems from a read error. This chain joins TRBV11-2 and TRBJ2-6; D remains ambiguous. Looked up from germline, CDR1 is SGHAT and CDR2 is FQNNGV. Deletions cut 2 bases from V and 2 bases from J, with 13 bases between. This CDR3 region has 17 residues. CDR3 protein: CASSLSGTNAGANVLTC. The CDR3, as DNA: TGTGCCAGCAGCTTATCTGGAACTAATGCTGGGGCCAACGTCCTGACTTGC.

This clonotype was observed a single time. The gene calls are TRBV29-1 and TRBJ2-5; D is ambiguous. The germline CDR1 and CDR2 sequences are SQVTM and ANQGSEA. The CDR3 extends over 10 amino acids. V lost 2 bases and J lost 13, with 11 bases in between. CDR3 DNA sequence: TGCAGCGTTGAATCTGGGTCGGGGTACTTC. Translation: CSVESGSGYF. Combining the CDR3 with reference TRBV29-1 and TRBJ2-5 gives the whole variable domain SAVISQKPSRDICQRGTSLTIQCQVDSQVTMMFWYRQQPGQSLTLIATANQGSEATYESGFVIDKFPISRPNLTFSTLTVSNMSPEDSSIYLCSVESGSGYFGPGTRLLVL.

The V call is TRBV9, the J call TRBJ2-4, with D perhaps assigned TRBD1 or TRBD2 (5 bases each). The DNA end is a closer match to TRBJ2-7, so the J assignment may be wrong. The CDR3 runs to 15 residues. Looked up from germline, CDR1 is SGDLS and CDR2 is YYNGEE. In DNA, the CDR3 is TGTGCCAGCAGCGTGAACACGGGACCGACCTACGAGCAGTACTTC. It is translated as CASSVNTGPTYEQYF.

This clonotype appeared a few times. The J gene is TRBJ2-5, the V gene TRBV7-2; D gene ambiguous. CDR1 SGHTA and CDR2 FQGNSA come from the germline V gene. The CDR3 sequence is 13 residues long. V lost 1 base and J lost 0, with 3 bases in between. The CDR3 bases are TGTGCCAGCAGCTTAGACAACCAAGAGACCCAGTACTTC. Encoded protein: CASSLDNQETQYF.

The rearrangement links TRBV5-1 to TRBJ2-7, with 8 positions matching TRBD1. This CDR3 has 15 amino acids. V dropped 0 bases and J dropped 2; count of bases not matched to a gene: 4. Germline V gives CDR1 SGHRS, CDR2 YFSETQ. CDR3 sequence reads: CASSLGTGRTYEQYF. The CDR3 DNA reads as TGCGCCAGCAGCTTGGGGACAGGGCGAACCTACGAGCAGTACTTC.

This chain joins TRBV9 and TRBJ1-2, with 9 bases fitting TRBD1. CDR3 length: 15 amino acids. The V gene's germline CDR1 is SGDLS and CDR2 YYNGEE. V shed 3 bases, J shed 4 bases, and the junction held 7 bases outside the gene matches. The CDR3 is CASSEAGTGPYGYTF. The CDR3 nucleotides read TGTGCCAGCAGCGAGGCCGGGACAGGGCCCTATGGCTACACCTTC.

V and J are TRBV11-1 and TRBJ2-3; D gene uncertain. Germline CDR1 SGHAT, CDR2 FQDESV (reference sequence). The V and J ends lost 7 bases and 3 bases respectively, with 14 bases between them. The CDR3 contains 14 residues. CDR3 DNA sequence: TGTGCCAGCACCCCGACCCTAAGTACAGATACGCAGTATTTT. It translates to CASTPTLSTDTQYF.

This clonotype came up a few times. This CDR3 reads CASSSLGRQSSSYEQYF. CDR3 bases: TGTGCCAGCAGCTCCTTAGGCCGACAGAGCAGCTCCTACGAGCAGTACTTC. The chain uses TRBV7-9 and TRBJ2-7, with D possibly being TRBD1 (5 bases). The CDR3 sequence is 17 residues long. V was shortened by 4 bases and J by 0 bases, with 19 bases between the two germline ends. The germline V gene has CDR1 SEHNR and CDR2 FQNEAQ (reference sequence).

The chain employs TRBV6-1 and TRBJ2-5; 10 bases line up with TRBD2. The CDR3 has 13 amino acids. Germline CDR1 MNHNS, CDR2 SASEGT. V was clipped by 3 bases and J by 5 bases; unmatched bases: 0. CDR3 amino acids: CASSDSGRETQYF. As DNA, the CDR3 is TGTGCCAGCAGTGATAGCGGGAGGGAGACCCAGTACTTC.

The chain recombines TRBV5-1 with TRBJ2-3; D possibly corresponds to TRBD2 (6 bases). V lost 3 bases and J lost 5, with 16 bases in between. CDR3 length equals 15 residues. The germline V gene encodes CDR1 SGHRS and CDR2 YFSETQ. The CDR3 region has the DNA TGCGCCAGCAGCTCGGGACTCCGTAATGGAGATACGCAGTATTTT. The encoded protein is CASSSGLRNGDTQYF.

This CDR3 reads CASSSAGVVQPQHF. CDR3 in DNA: TGTGCCAGCAGTTCTGCCGGGGTGGTGCAGCCCCAGCATTTT. V usage is TRBV12-3 or TRBV12-4 and J usage is TRBJ1-5; D gene uncertain. The ends were cut back, 4 bases at V and 7 bases at J, with 14 bases in the middle. The CDR3 is 14 amino acids.

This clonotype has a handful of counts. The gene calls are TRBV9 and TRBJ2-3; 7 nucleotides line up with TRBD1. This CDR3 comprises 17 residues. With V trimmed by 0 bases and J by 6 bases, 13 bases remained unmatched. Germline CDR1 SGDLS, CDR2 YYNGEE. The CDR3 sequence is CASSVVPPGQSLDTQYF. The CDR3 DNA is TGTGCCAGCAGCGTAGTTCCCCCGGGACAGAGTCTCGATACGCAGTATTTT.

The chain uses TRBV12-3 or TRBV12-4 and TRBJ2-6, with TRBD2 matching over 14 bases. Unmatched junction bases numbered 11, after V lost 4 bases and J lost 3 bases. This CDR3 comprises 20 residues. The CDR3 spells CASSWRPGLAGVHGANVLTF. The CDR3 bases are TGTGCCAGCAGTTGGAGACCGGGACTAGCGGGAGTACATGGGGCCAACGTCCTGACTTTC.

The DNA of the CDR3 is TGTGCCAGCAGCTTAGGTGTAGGAGATACGCAGTATTTT. Translation gives CASSLGVGDTQYF. J is TRBJ2-3 and V is TRBV7-2; unclear D gene. There are 13 residues in the CDR3. Germline CDR1 and CDR2: SGHTA and FQGNSA. Deletions cut 1 base from V and 5 bases from J, with 7 bases between.

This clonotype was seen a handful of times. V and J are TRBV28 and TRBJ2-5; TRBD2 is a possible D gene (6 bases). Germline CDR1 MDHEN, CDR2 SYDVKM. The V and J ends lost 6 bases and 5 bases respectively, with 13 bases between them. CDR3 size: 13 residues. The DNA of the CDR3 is TGTGCCAGCAGGAACTCTGGGAGGGAGACCCAGTACTTC. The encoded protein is CASRNSGRETQYF.

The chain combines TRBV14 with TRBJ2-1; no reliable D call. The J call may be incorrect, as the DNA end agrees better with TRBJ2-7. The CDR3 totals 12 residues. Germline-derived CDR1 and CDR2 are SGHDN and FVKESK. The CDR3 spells CASSQSGNEQYF. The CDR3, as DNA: TGTGCCAGCAGCCAGTCGGGCAATGAGCAGTACTTC.

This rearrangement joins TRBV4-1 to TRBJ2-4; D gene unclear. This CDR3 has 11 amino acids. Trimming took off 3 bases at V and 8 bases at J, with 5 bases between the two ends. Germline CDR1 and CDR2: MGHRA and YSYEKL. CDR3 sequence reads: CASSQEDIQYF. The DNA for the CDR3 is TGCGCCAGCAGCCAGGAAGACATTCAGTACTTC.

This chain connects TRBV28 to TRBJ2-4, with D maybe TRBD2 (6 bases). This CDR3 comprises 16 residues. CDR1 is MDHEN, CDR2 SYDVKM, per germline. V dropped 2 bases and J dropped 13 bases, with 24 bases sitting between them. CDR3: CASSLDGGASYNEQYF. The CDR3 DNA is TGTGCCAGCAGTTTAGATGGCGGGGCCTCCTACAATGAGCAGTACTTC.

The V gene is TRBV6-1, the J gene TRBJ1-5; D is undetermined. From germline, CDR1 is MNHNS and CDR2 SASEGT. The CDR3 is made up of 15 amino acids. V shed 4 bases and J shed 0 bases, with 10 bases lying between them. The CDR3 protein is CASSGGADSNQPQHF. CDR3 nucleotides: TGTGCCAGCAGTGGGGGAGCAGATAGCAATCAGCCCCAGCATTTT.

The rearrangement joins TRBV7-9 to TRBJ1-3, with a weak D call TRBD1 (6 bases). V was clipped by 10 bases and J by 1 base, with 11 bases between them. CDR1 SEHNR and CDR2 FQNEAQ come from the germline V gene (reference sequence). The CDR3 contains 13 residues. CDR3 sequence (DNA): TGTGCCAACCGGCAGGGGTCTGGAAACACCATATATTTT. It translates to CANRQGSGNTIYF.

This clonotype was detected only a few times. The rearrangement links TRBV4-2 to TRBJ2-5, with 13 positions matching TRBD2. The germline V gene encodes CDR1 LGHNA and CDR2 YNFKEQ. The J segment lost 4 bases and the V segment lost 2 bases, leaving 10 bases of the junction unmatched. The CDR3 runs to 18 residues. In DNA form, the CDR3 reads TGTGCCAGCAGCCAACAACATACTAGCGGGGGGGCCGCAGAGACCCAGTACTTC. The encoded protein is CASSQQHTSGGAAETQYF.

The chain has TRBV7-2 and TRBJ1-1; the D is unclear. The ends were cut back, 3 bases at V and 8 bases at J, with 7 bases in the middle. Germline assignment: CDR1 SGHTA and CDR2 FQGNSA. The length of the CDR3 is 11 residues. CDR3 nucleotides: TGTGCCAGCAGCTTTCTGGAAGAAGCTTTCTTT. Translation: CASSFLEEAFF.

The CDR3 bases are TGTGCCAGCGCTCGGGAAAGGGACACTGAAGCTTTCTTT. Amino acid sequence: CASARERDTEAFF. The V and J genes are TRBV2 and TRBJ1-1, with D hard to call. The CDR3 has 13 residues. The germline V gene has CDR1 SNHLY and CDR2 FYNNEI. The V end was cut by 8 bases, the J end by 3 bases, with 13 bases between.

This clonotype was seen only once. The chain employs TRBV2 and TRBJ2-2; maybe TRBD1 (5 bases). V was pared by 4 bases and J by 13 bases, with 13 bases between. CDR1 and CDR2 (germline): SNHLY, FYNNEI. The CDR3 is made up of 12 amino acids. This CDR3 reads CASSGQLRGLFF. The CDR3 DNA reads TGTGCCAGCAGTGGACAGCTAAGAGGGCTGTTTTTT.

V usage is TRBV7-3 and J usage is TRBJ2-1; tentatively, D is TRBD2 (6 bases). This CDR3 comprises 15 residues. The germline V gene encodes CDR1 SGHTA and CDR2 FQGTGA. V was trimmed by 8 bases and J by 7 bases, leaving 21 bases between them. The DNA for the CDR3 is TGTGCCAGCGCATCGGAGCTAGCGAGTAGGAATGAGCAGTTCTTC. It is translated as CASASELASRNEQFF.

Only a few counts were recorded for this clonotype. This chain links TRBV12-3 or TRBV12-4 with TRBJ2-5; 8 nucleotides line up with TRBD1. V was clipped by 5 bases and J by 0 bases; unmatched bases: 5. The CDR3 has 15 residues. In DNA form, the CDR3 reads TGTGCCAGCAGTCCGTACAGGGGGAACCAAGAGACCCAGTACTTC. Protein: CASSPYRGNQETQYF.